A selection of T cell receptor beta chains follows, all from one sample in a study of blood T cells in healthy people across ages. TCRdb processed the 5' RACE reads anew with MiXCR; each CDR3 protein has one entry. The sample has about 800,000 distinct CDR3 sequences, roughly 25% seen once; the top ten hold 3% to 4%. These data are also associated with another study on T cells of mothers and their children.

Sequencing was performed on blood. The source is a boy between 10 and 17 years old in good health. Each CDR3 is given with its conserved first and last residue. The D gene is left open where the match is weak. Not every row has a clone size; where given, it reads once, few, many or a size class.

TRBV12-3/TRBV12-4	.	.	TRBJ1-3	TGTGCCAGCACCCTAGAAGGGCGTTACGGAAACACCATATATTTT	CASTLEGRYGNTIYF
TRBV6-2/TRBV6-3	.	.	TRBJ1-1	TGTGCCAGCAGTTATTCAAGACAGGAAACGAACACTGAAGCTTTCTTT	CASSYSRQETNTEAFF
TRBV7-2	.	.	TRBJ2-3	TGTGCCAGCAGCTTAGGGCCGGGGTCCGTAGATACGCAGTATTTT	CASSLGPGSVDTQYF
TRBV12-3/TRBV12-4	TRBD2	many	TRBJ2-1	TGTGCCAGCAGTTTAGGGGCTAGCGGGTACAATGAGCAGTTCTTC	CASSLGASGYNEQFF
TRBV6-4	TRBD2	many	TRBJ2-1	TGTGCCAGCAGTCTACTAGCGGGAAACAATGAGCAGTTCTTC	CASSLLAGNNEQFF
TRBV5-1	TRBD2	.	TRBJ2-1	TGCGCCAGCAGCCCGGGACTACAACCGACCTCCTACAATGAGCAGTTCTTC	CASSPGLQPTSYNEQFF
TRBV12-3/TRBV12-4	.	.	TRBJ2-3	TGTGCCAGCAGTAAGATGAGCACAGATACGCAGTATTTT	CASSKMSTDTQYF
TRBV9	.	.	TRBJ2-5	TGTGCCAGCAGCGCCGGCGGAGGGAGAGAGACCCAGTACTTC	CASSAGGGRETQYF
TRBV5-1	.	.	TRBJ1-5	TGCGCCAGCAGCCGTGGGTCCGATAGCAATCAGCCCCAGCATTTT	CASSRGSDSNQPQHF
TRBV3-1	.	few	TRBJ2-7	TGTGCCAGCAGCCAACCGACAGGGAGGTCCTACGAGCAGTACTTC	CASSQPTGRSYEQYF
TRBV27	.	.	TRBJ2-7	TGTGCCAGCAGTTTAAGCGGGTTCCCCTACGAGCAGTACTTC	CASSLSGFPYEQYF
TRBV5-1	TRBD1	.	TRBJ2-1	TGCGCCAGCAGCCCTGGGACAGGGGTTGACAATGAGCAGTTCTTC	CASSPGTGVDNEQFF
TRBV27	TRBD1	.	TRBJ2-1	TGTGCCAGCAGTTTTTTTCAGGGGGCGAAGAATGAGCAGTTCTTC	CASSFFQGAKNEQFF
TRBV29-1	.	few	TRBJ2-7	TGCAGCGTGGGCCTTAGGGGGGTCAACGAGCAGTACTTC	CSVGLRGVNEQYF
TRBV21-1	.	few	TRBJ2-5	TGTGCCAGCAGCAAAGAGGGGACATCGCAAGAGACCCAGTACTTC	CASSKEGTSQETQYF
TRBV7-2	.	.	TRBJ2-4	TGTGCCAGCAGCTTAGGGACAGTCAATATTCAGTACTTC	CASSLGTVNIQYF
TRBV6-5	.	few	TRBJ2-5	TGTGCCAGCAGCCGAGGACACAAACAAGAGACCCAGTACTTC	CASSRGHKQETQYF
TRBV12-3/TRBV12-4	.	many	TRBJ1-2	TGTGCCAGCAGTTTGCAAGCCTATGGCTACACCTTC	CASSLQAYGYTF
TRBV29-1	TRBD2	few	TRBJ2-4	TGCAGCGCCAACCTTGTCCGGGGGGACAAAAACATTCAGTACTTC	CSANLVRGDKNIQYF
TRBV4-3	.	.	TRBJ1-2	TGCGCCAGCAGCCAAGAGAGGGGGTTAGGAGGTTGGAGGGGTAATGGCTACACCTTC	CASSQERGLGGWRGNGYTF
TRBV10-2	.	.	TRBJ1-1	TGCGCCAGCAGTGAGTTAGGGGGTTGGAACACTGAAGCTTTCTTT	CASSELGGWNTEAFF
TRBV4-3	.	.	TRBJ2-1	TGCGCCAGCAGCCGGCTGCTTAGCGAGTACAATGAGCAGTTCTTC	CASSRLLSEYNEQFF
TRBV9	.	.	TRBJ1-2	TGTGCCAGCAGCGGGGGTAACAGGGCGTATGGCTACACCTTC	CASSGGNRAYGYTF
TRBV7-2	.	.	TRBJ2-3	TGTGCCAGCAGCGGCAGGTTCGGGAGAGCCGACACAGATACGCAGTATTTT	CASSGRFGRADTDTQYF
TRBV29-1	.	few	TRBJ2-7	TGCAGCGCCTTGACGGAATCCTACGAGCAGTACTTC	CSALTESYEQYF
TRBV24-1	.	few	TRBJ1-1	TGTGCCACCAGTGGGCAGGCCCCTCAGAACACTGAAGCTTTCTTT	CATSGQAPQNTEAFF
TRBV24-1	.	few	TRBJ2-3	TGTGCCACCAGTGATATTGTCCGAACAGATACGCAGTATTTT	CATSDIVRTDTQYF
TRBV14	.	.	TRBJ2-1	TGTGCCAGCAGCCAAGACCTAAGCGATGAGCAGTTCTTC	CASSQDLSDEQFF
TRBV3-1	TRBD1	.	TRBJ2-7	TGTGCCAGCAGCCAAGACTGGCTGACAGGGCGGGAGCAGTACTTC	CASSQDWLTGREQYF
TRBV20-1	.	.	TRBJ1-5	TGCAGTGCTAGCGCGCGGCGCGATCAGCCCCAGCATTTT	CSASARRDQPQHF
TRBV20-1	TRBD1	few	TRBJ1-2	TGCAGTGCTAGAGATCTGAGGACAGGATATGGCTACACCTTC	CSARDLRTGYGYTF
TRBV3-1	.	.	TRBJ2-7	TGTGCCAGCAGCATACAGCGCGGAGGCTACGAGCAGTACTTC	CASSIQRGGYEQYF
TRBV7-6	TRBD2	.	TRBJ2-7	TGTGCCAGCAGCTTGGCGGGAGGGCCCCCCTACGAGCAGTACTTC	CASSLAGGPPYEQYF
TRBV6-2/TRBV6-3	.	.	TRBJ2-5	TGTGCCAGCAGTTACTCGACTACGGAGACTCAAGAGACCCAGTACTTC	CASSYSTTETQETQYF
TRBV20-1	TRBD1	few	TRBJ1-6	TGCAGTGCTACGGGCAGGGGGTTTAGTCCCCTCCACTTT	CSATGRGFSPLHF
TRBV7-9	.	.	TRBJ2-1	TGTGCCAGCAGCCCCTCCATGCGGGGCTCCTACAATGAGCAGTTCTTC	CASSPSMRGSYNEQFF
TRBV20-1	TRBD2	few	TRBJ2-7	TGCAGTGCTATCACTCATAGCGGGTCGAGCTACGAGCAGTACTTC	CSAITHSGSSYEQYF
TRBV6-2/TRBV6-3	TRBD1	few	TRBJ2-7	TGTGCCAGCAGTTCGGAACCGGGACAGGGGCTCTTTGCCTACGAGCAGTACTTC	CASSSEPGQGLFAYEQYF
TRBV6-5	TRBD2	few	TRBJ2-5	TGTGCCAGCAGTTTACCGACTAGCGGGGGGCTCGAGACCCAGTACTTC	CASSLPTSGGLETQYF
TRBV20-1	TRBD2	few	TRBJ2-7	TGCAGTGCTCTTGTCGCGGGACTAGCGGGAGGCTATTCCTACGAGCAGTACTTC	CSALVAGLAGGYSYEQYF
TRBV5-1	TRBD1	few	TRBJ1-2	TGCGCCAGCAGCTCCAAGGGACAGGGGGCTATCTATGGCTACACCTTC	CASSSKGQGAIYGYTF
TRBV30	.	.	TRBJ1-6	TGTGCCTGGAGTGTACAGGGATCCTCACCCCTCCACTTT	CAWSVQGSSPLHF
TRBV11-2	TRBD1	.	TRBJ1-3	TGTGCCAGCAGCCCCGGGACAGGTTACGGAAACACCATATATTTT	CASSPGTGYGNTIYF
TRBV7-9	TRBD2	many	TRBJ2-7	TGTGCCAGCAGCTCCGGTGGGACTAGCGGATACGAGCAGTACTTC	CASSSGGTSGYEQYF
TRBV3-1	.	few	TRBJ2-7	TGTGCCAGCAGCCCTGGGGACGGCTTTACGTCCTACGAGCAGTACTTC	CASSPGDGFTSYEQYF
TRBV5-5	.	.	TRBJ2-5	TGTGCCAGCTCTACCGGGATCGGGCGGGAAGAGACCCAGTACTTC	CASSTGIGREETQYF
TRBV28	.	.	TRBJ1-5	TGTGCCAGCAGTCCCCAGGACGGGGCCCTAAATCAGCCCCAGCATTTT	CASSPQDGALNQPQHF
TRBV12-3/TRBV12-4	.	.	TRBJ1-1	TGTGCCAGCAGTTTTGGATTGAACGCTGAAGCTTTCTTT	CASSFGLNAEAFF
TRBV4-1	.	few	TRBJ2-1	TGCGCCAGCAGCCCCCGGACTTACTATAACTCCTACAATGAGCAGTTCTTC	CASSPRTYYNSYNEQFF
TRBV3-1	.	few	TRBJ2-1	TGTGCCAGCAGCCAAGCTGCGGGCCTCTACAATGAGCAGTTCTTC	CASSQAAGLYNEQFF
TRBV5-1	.	.	TRBJ2-7	TGCGCCAGCAGCTCAGGGACGGAGGGTTACGAGCAGTACTTC	CASSSGTEGYEQYF
TRBV20-1	.	.	TRBJ1-5	TGCAGTGCTAGGAGGGCAGATCAGCCCCAGCATTTT	CSARRADQPQHF
TRBV7-9	.	few	TRBJ2-1	TGTGCCAGCAGCTTATACCGGAGCTCCTACAATGAGCAGTTCTTC	CASSLYRSSYNEQFF
TRBV24-1	.	.	TRBJ2-1	TGTGCCACCAGTGATTCCCCTCAATACAATGAGCAGTTCTTC	CATSDSPQYNEQFF
TRBV20-1	.	.	TRBJ2-4	TGCAGTACTCGGAAGGGCCAAAACATTCAGTACTTC	CSTRKGQNIQYF